This TCR beta chain emerged from a study of cytomegalovirus exposure and HLA in healthy donors. General observations from the study: It was only CMV serostatus that was available as immune exposure information.

PCR amplification relied on 60 Vbeta primers (plus 13 Jbeta primers). Repertoires were generated with immunoSEQ multiplex PCR, while TCRdb's copy carries only in-frame clones and drops some. The top ten hold just over 2.5% of the sample, which has about 170,000 clones, around 83% seen once. In its sample, this clone was seen a few times. What it binds is unknown. Sequenced input: PBMCs. The sequence derives from a man under 40 in good health and CMV-seropositive.

The CDR3 nucleotides are TGTGCCAGTAGTGACAGGGGCGGCACTGAAGCTTTCTTT. It specifies CASSDRGGTEAFF. The genes are TRBV19 and TRBJ1-1; 8 bases line up with TRBD1. J gave up 4 bases and V 5 bases, and 3 bases lay outside the gene matches. Germline loops: CDR1 LNHDA, CDR2 SQIVND (reference sequence). CDR3 size: 13 residues.